The 29 T cell receptor beta chains reported below all come from one sample, sequenced in a study of blood T cell repertoires in COVID-19. Sequencing used immunoSEQ multiplex PCR; TCRdb keeps in-frame clones, though not all of them. This table has more than 85,000 clones, roughly 90% appearing once. Sequencing was performed on peripheral blood. These receptors all come from a woman over 75 with acute or convalescent COVID-19.

In its sample, this clone was seen once. V gene TRBV5-1 combines with J gene TRBJ1-1; D gene unclear. This CDR3 contains 14 residues. CDR1 and CDR2 from the germline V gene are SGHRS and YFSETQ. The ends were cut back, 4 bases at V and 2 bases at J, with 12 bases in the middle. CDR3 nucleotides: TGCGCCAGCAGCGCGGTGGTTTTTAACACTGAAGCTTTCTTT. As protein: CASSAVVFNTEAFF. Together with reference TRBV5-1 and TRBJ1-1, the CDR3 gives the full variable domain: KAGVTQTPRYLIKTRGQQVTLSCSPISGHRSVSWYQQTPGQGLQFLFEYFSETQRNKGNFPGRFSGRQFSNSRSEMNVSTLELGDSALYLCASSAVVFNTEAFFGQGTRLTVV.

The gene calls are TRBV18 and TRBJ2-5; a possible D gene is TRBD1 (7 bases). Germline V gene sequence: CDR1 KGHSH, CDR2 LQKENI. The CDR3 has 16 residues. The V and J ends lost 3 bases and 0 bases respectively, with 14 bases between them. This chain's CDR3 is CASSPKAGGYQETQYF. The DNA for the CDR3 is TGTGCCAGCTCACCCAAGGCAGGGGGGTACCAAGAGACCCAGTACTTC.

The rearrangement links TRBV18 to TRBJ2-1, with D perhaps matching TRBD2 (6 bases). The ends were cut back, 3 bases at V and 9 bases at J, with 24 bases in the middle. Per the germline V gene, CDR1 is KGHSH and CDR2 is LQKENI. CDR3 length: 17 residues. For the CDR3, the DNA is TGTGCCAGCTCACCCTTTATGTTGGGCGGGATGTCGACTGAGCAGTTCTTC. It specifies CASSPFMLGGMSTEQFF.

The chain combines TRBV7-8 with TRBJ2-7, with TRBD2 matching 9 bases. V was clipped by 6 bases and J by 2 bases; unmatched bases: 5. Germline V gene data show CDR1 as SGHVS and CDR2 as FQNEAQ. There are 14 residues in the CDR3. CDR3 coding DNA: TGTGCCAGCAGTGCCGGGACTAGCACCTACGAGCAGTACTTC. Protein product: CASSAGTSTYEQYF.

The genes are TRBV12-3 or TRBV12-4 and TRBJ1-2; D remains unclear. This CDR3 contains 13 residues. Trimming left V 5 bases short and J 7 bases short, with 14 bases between. The CDR3 region is CASSPRSESGYTF. CDR3 DNA sequence: TGTGCCAGCAGTCCGCGAAGCGAGTCTGGCTACACCTTC.

V usage is TRBV3-1 (or the pseudogene TRBV3-2) and J usage is TRBJ2-2; weak D call: TRBD1 (6 bases). V lost 3 bases and J lost 6, with 14 bases in between. Per germline, CDR1 LGHDT and CDR2 YNNKEL (reference sequence). CDR3 size: 15 residues. The CDR3 DNA reads TGTGCCAGCAGCCACTCGGACAGCTACCCCGGGGAGCTGTTTTTT. It is translated as CASSHSDSYPGELFF.

In its sample, this clone was seen once. The chain has TRBV5-1 and TRBJ2-3, with 7 bases lining up with TRBD2. CDR3 size: 15 residues. With V trimmed by 3 bases and J by 2 bases, 6 bases remained unmatched. Germline V CDR1 and CDR2: SGHRS, YFSETQ. The CDR3 here is CASSWGGVDTDTQYF. CDR3 in DNA: TGCGCCAGCAGCTGGGGAGGGGTGGACACAGATACGCAGTATTTT. The full variable domain, completed using reference TRBV5-1 and TRBJ2-3, is KAGVTQTPRYLIKTRGQQVTLSCSPISGHRSVSWYQQTPGQGLQFLFEYFSETQRNKGNFPGRFSGRQFSNSRSEMNVSTLELGDSALYLCASSWGGVDTDTQYFGPGTRLTVL.

This chain uses TRBV10-2 with TRBJ2-3, with TRBD2 matching 12 bases. V was pared by 2 bases and J by 8 bases, with 2 bases of the junction left unmatched. The germline CDR1 and CDR2 sequences are WSHSY and SAAADI. This CDR3 is built from 14 residues. CDR3 region: CASSETSGGSTQYF. The CDR3 DNA reads TGCGCCAGCAGTGAGACTAGCGGGGGGAGTACGCAGTATTTT.

The rearrangement links TRBV6-1 to TRBJ1-5; 7 bases match TRBD1. V trimming: 4 bases; J trimming: 0 bases; junction bases outside the gene matches: 9. Germline CDR1 and CDR2: MNHNS and SASEGT. The CDR3 runs to 17 residues. The CDR3 here is CASSGGTDLNSNQPQHF. DNA of the CDR3: TGTGCCAGCAGTGGTGGGACAGACCTTAATAGCAATCAGCCCCAGCATTTT.

The rearrangement links TRBV6-5 to TRBJ2-3, with 8 nucleotides matching TRBD2. The CDR3 is 15 amino acids. Germline V gives CDR1 MNHEY, CDR2 SVGAGI. V gave up 8 bases and J gave up 2 bases; unmatched junction bases: 9. This chain's CDR3 is CASSLGGALTDTQYF. In DNA form, the CDR3 reads TGTGCCAGCTCTCTCGGGGGGGCCCTCACAGATACGCAGTATTTT.

The rearrangement links TRBV4-3 to TRBJ1-6, with D tentatively TRBD1 (5 bases). Deletions cut 0 bases from V and 2 bases from J, with 11 bases between. In germline, CDR1 is LGHNA, CDR2 YSLEER. The CDR3 is made up of 17 amino acids. The CDR3 loop reads CASSQDKSGPYNSPLHF. For the CDR3, the DNA is TGCGCCAGCAGCCAAGATAAGTCAGGGCCCTATAATTCACCCCTCCACTTT.

V is TRBV11-3 and J is TRBJ1-6; 7 bases are a match to TRBD1. The CDR3 totals 20 residues. The germline V gene has CDR1 SGHNT and CDR2 YENEEA. After removal of 5 bases from V and 6 bases from J, the junction contained 22 bases not matched to a gene. The DNA of the CDR3 is TGTGCCAGCAGCCCCCCCCGGGACAGACTAACTAACCCCGCTAATTCACCCCTCCACTTT. Its protein product is CASSPPRDRLTNPANSPLHF.

The CDR3 sequence is CASSLNSGGASEQFF. The CDR3, as DNA: TGTGCCAGCAGTTTAAATAGCGGGGGGGCGAGTGAGCAGTTCTTC. The rearrangement links TRBV7-2 to TRBJ2-1; 11 nucleotides line up with TRBD2. V was pared by 6 bases and J by 9 bases, with 10 bases of the junction left unmatched. This CDR3 has 15 amino acids. CDR1 and CDR2 from the germline V gene are SGHTA and FQGNSA.

This clone turned up a few times. This rearrangement joins TRBV5-6 to TRBJ2-2, with D maybe TRBD1 (6 bases). The ends were cut back, 2 bases at V and 1 base at J, with 9 bases in the middle. Germline values: CDR1 SGHDT, CDR2 YYEEEE. The CDR3 extends over 15 amino acids. CDR3 region: CASSFDRMNTGELFF. CDR3 sequence (DNA): TGTGCCAGCAGCTTCGACAGGATGAACACCGGGGAGCTGTTTTTT.

On this clone: A read error may produce the germline difference seen at one junction end. V and J are TRBV7-2 and TRBJ2-3, with 16 nucleotides matching TRBD2. The germline V gene has CDR1 SGHTA and CDR2 FQGNSA. The CDR3 is made up of 16 amino acids. The DNA for the CDR3 is TGTGCCAGCAGCTTACGGGCGGGACTAGCGGGGGGGCTAGGGCATTTT. It yields the protein CASSLRAGLAGGLGHF.

The chain recombines TRBV30 with TRBJ2-5; possibly TRBD2 for D (5 bases). Germline V CDR1 and CDR2: GTSNPN, SVGIG (reference sequence). The CDR3 sequence is 14 residues long. V lost 4 bases and J 1 base, leaving 13 bases between the germline ends. The CDR3 DNA reads TGTGCCTGGACCCCAGCGGAGTCCCAAGAGACCCAGTACTTC. It is translated as CAWTPAESQETQYF.

The gene calls are TRBV27 and TRBJ2-3; perhaps TRBD2 as D (5 bases). This CDR3 spans 15 amino acids. V shed 4 bases and J shed 6 bases, with 17 bases lying between them. Looked up from germline, CDR1 is MNHEY and CDR2 is SMNVEV (reference sequence). Here the CDR3 DNA reads TGTGCCAGCAGTTCTGCCTTGAGAGGGTTGGATACGCAGTATTTT. Translation: CASSSALRGLDTQYF.

This chain joins TRBV4-1 and TRBJ1-6; a possible D gene is TRBD1 (5 bases). The CDR3 loop spans 16 amino acids. Looked up from germline, CDR1 is MGHRA and CDR2 is YSYEKL. Trimming stripped 0 bases from V and 5 bases from J, with 11 bases between. The CDR3 DNA reads as TGCGCCAGCAGCCAAGACCCAGGGCGTAATAATTCACCCCTCCACTTT. Its protein product is CASSQDPGRNNSPLHF.

The V call is TRBV19, the J call TRBJ2-7; D perhaps matches TRBD1 (5 bases). The V and J ends lost 10 bases and 3 bases respectively, with 19 bases between them. Germline values: CDR1 LNHDA, CDR2 SQIVND (reference sequence). There are 14 residues in the CDR3. The CDR3 sequence: CATARQHSIYEQYF. In DNA, the CDR3 is TGTGCCACCGCTCGACAGCACTCAATCTACGAGCAGTACTTC.

The CDR3 bases are TGCGCCAGCAGCTTGGAGCGGGAGAGTGAGCAGTTCTTC. The encoded protein is CASSLERESEQFF. The chain combines TRBV5-1 with TRBJ2-1; 8 bases are a match to TRBD2. In germline, CDR1 is SGHRS, CDR2 YFSETQ. The CDR3 spans 13 residues. The V segment lost 0 bases and the J segment 9 bases; nucleotides outside the gene matches: 2.

CDR3 DNA: TGTGCCACCTCGAGGGGGAATCAGCCCCAGCATTTT. Translating gives CATSRGNQPQHF. This rearrangement joins TRBV7-9 to TRBJ1-5, with D perhaps matching TRBD1 (6 bases). The CDR3 extends over 12 amino acids. Germline assignment: CDR1 SEHNR and CDR2 FQNEAQ (reference sequence). V was trimmed by 10 bases and J by 4 bases, leaving 11 bases between them.

Points on this clone: At one boundary the junction diverges from the germline segment, which might be a read error. The chain carries TRBV11-2 and TRBJ2-5; 8 positions agree with TRBD1. There are 16 residues in the CDR3. Germline CDR1 is SGHAT and CDR2 is FQNNGV. The CDR3: CASSQRQGIYQEAQYF. CDR3 sequence (DNA): TGTGCCAGCAGCCAGAGACAGGGGATATATCAAGAGGCCCAGTACTTC.

The chain links TRBV18 to TRBJ2-2, with a tentative D call TRBD2 (6 bases). Trimming cost V 1 base and J 0 bases, with 9 bases left between them. Germline lookup yields CDR1 KGHSH and CDR2 LQKENI. This CDR3 is 16 amino acids long. CDR3: CASSPQASANTGELFF. CDR3 in DNA: TGTGCCAGCTCACCACAAGCTAGCGCGAACACCGGGGAGCTGTTTTTT.

The chain carries TRBV6-5 and TRBJ2-1, with 9 bases fitting TRBD2. The J segment lost 7 bases and the V segment lost 4 bases, leaving 11 bases of the junction unmatched. Germline V gives CDR1 MNHEY, CDR2 SVGAGI. This CDR3 contains 16 residues. CDR3 loop: CASSSPRREGTNEQFF. CDR3 DNA: TGTGCCAGCAGTTCGCCGAGGCGGGAGGGTACGAATGAGCAGTTCTTC.

The chain links TRBV29-1 to TRBJ2-7; 9 nucleotides agree with TRBD1. There are 13 residues in the CDR3. Germline values: CDR1 SQVTM, CDR2 ANQGSEA. V gave up 7 bases and J gave up 6 bases; unmatched junction bases: 10. The CDR3 nucleotides are TGCAGCGCCTCCGATGGGACAGGGTTCGAGCAGTACTTC. It is translated as CSASDGTGFEQYF.

The V call is TRBV4-2, the J call TRBJ2-4; the match to TRBD2 covers 10 bases. This CDR3 contains 16 residues. Looked up from germline, CDR1 is LGHNA and CDR2 is YNFKEQ. V was pared by 4 bases and J by 7 bases, with 10 bases of the junction left unmatched. The CDR3 region is CASSPTTGTSANIQYF. The DNA for the CDR3 is TGTGCCAGCAGCCCGACCACCGGGACTAGCGCGAACATTCAGTACTTC.

The chain joins TRBV28 to TRBJ1-2; D gene ambiguous. Germline V gene lookup returns CDR1 MDHEN and CDR2 SYDVKM. Between the trimmed V and J ends, which lost 6 bases and 4 bases, there was a span of 6 bases. The CDR3 is 11 amino acids. For the CDR3, the DNA is TGTGCCAGCAGCCCCCTCTATGGCTACACCTTC. This gives the protein CASSPLYGYTF.

The J gene is TRBJ2-5, the V gene TRBV18; perhaps TRBD1 as D (6 bases). CDR3 length equals 13 residues. Germline CDR1 is KGHSH and CDR2 is LQKENI. V was cut by 4 bases and J by 4 bases, with 10 bases left in between. The CDR3 nucleotides read TGTGCCAGCTCACAGGGGGTAGGAGAGACCCAGTACTTC. Translated, it gives CASSQGVGETQYF.

CDR3 loop: CASSAQNTGELFF. CDR3 coding DNA: TGTGCCAGCAGTGCACAGAACACCGGGGAGCTGTTTTTT. This chain joins TRBV2 and TRBJ2-2; D uncertain. The germline gives CDR1 SNHLY, CDR2 FYNNEI. This CDR3 region has 13 residues. V dropped 4 bases and J dropped 1 base, with 4 bases sitting between them. Complete variable domain (other parts from reference TRBV2 and TRBJ2-2): EPEVTQTPSHQVTQMGQEVILRCVPISNHLYFYWYRQILGQKVEFLVSFYNNEISEKSEIFDDQFSVERPDGSNFTLKIRSTKLEDSAMYFCASSAQNTGELFFGEGSRLTVL.